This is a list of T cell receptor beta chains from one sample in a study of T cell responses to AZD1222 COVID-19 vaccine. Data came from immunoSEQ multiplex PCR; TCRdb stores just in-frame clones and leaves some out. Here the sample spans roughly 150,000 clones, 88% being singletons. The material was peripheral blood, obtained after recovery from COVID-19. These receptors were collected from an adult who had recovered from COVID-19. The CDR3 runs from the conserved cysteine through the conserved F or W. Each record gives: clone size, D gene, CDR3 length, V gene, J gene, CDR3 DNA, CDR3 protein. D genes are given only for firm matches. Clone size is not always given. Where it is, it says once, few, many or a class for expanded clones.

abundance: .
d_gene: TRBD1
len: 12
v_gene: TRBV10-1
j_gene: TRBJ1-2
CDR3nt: TGCGCCTGCGGGACAGAACTGCTGGGCTACACCTTC
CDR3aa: CACGTELLGYTF

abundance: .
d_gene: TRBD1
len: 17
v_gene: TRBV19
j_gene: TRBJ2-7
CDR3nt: TGTGCCAGTACCCCCATGGGACAGGGGGCTAATCTAGGCGAGCAGTACTTC
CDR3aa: CASTPMGQGANLGEQYF

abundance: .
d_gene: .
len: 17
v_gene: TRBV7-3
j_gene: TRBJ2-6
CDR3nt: TGTGCCAGCAGCTTGTGGGAGATGGGGTCTGGGGCCAACGTCCTGACTTTC
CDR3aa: CASSLWEMGSGANVLTF

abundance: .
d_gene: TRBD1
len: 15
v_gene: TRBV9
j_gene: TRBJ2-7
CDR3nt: TGTGCCAGCAGCGTAGGTGGGACAGGGACCTACGAGCAGTACTTC
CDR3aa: CASSVGGTGTYEQYF

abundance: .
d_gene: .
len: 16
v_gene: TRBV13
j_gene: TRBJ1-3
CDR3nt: TGTGCCAGCAGCTCCTTCCGGGGTTCCTCTGGAAACACCATATATTTT
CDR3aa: CASSSFRGSSGNTIYF

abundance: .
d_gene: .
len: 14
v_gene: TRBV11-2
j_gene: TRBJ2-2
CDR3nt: TGTGCCAGCAGCCCCAGGACTTCAGCCGGGGAGCTGTTTTTT
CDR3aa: CASSPRTSAGELFF

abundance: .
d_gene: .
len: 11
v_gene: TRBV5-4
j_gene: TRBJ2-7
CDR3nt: TGTGCCAGCAGCTTCCAGAGGAGGCAGTACTTC
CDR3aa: CASSFQRRQYF

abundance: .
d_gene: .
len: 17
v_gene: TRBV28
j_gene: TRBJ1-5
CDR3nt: TGTGCCAGCAGTTCTCCCCAGCGGGGGCGGCATGGTCAGCCCCAGCATTTT
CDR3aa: CASSSPQRGRHGQPQHF

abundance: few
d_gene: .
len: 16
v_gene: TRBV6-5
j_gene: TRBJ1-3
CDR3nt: TGTGCCAGCAGTTACTCCGAGGGGATATCTGGAAACACCATATATTTT
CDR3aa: CASSYSEGISGNTIYF

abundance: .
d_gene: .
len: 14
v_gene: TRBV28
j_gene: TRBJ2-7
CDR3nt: TGTGCCAGCAGTTCCCCCTGGGGTACCTACGAGCAGTACTTC
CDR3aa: CASSSPWGTYEQYF

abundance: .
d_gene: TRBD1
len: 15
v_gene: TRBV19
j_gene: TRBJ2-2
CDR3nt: TGTGCCAGTAGACGCGACAGGGGGCTCACCGGGGAGCTGTTTTTT
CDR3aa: CASRRDRGLTGELFF

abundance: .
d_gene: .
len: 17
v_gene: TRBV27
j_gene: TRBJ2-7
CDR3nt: TGTGCCAGCAGGAGAGCAGGGCTCTCGCCTCAGATCTACGAGCAGTACTTC
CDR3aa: CASRRAGLSPQIYEQYF

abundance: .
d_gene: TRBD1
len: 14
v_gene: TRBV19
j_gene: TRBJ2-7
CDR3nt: TGTGCCAGTAGCCCCGGGACAGGGGTTGACGAGCAGTACTTC
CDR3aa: CASSPGTGVDEQYF

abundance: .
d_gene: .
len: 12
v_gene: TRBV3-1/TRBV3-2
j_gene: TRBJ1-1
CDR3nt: TGTGCCAGCAGCCAAGATCGGGGGGAAGCTTTCTTT
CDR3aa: CASSQDRGEAFF

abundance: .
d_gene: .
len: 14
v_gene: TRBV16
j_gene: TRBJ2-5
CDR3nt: TGTGCCAGCAGCCCTAGGACGCGACAAGAGACCCAGTACTTC
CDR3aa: CASSPRTRQETQYF

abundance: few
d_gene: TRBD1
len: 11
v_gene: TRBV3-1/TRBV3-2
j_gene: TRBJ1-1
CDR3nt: TGTGCCAGCAGTCAACAGGGGTTAGCTTTCTTT
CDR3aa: CASSQQGLAFF

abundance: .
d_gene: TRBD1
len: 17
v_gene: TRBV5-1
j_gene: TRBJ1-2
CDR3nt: TGCGCCAGCAGCTTGGTAAGGGACAGGGGGCTGGGCTATGGCTACACCTTC
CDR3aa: CASSLVRDRGLGYGYTF

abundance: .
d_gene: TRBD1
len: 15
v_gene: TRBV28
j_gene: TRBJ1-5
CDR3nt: TGTGCCAGCAGTGAGCAGGGGGCTAATGTTCAGCCCCAGCATTTT
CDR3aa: CASSEQGANVQPQHF

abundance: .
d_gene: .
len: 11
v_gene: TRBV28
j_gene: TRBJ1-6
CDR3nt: TGTGCCAGCAGTTTTAGGTCACCCCTCCACTTT
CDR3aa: CASSFRSPLHF

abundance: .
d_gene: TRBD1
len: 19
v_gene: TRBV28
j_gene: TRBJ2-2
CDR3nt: TGTGCCAGCAATTCCGGGACAGGGGGCGTGAACGAGAACACCGGGGAGCTGTTTTTT
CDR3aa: CASNSGTGGVNENTGELFF

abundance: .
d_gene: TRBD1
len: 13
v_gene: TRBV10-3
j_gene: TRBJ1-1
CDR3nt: TGTGCCATCAACCCGGGACAGTGGACTGAAGCTTTCTTT
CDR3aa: CAINPGQWTEAFF

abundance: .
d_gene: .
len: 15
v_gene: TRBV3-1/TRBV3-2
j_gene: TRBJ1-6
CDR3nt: TGTGCCAGCAGCCCAAGAATAAACTATAATTCACCCCTCCACTTT
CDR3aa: CASSPRINYNSPLHF

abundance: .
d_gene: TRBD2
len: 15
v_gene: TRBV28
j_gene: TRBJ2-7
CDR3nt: TGTGCCAGCAGTTTATCGCGACTAGCCCGCTACGAGCAGTACTTC
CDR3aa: CASSLSRLARYEQYF

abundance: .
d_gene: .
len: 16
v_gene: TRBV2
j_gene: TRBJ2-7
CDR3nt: TGTGCCAGCAGTGTAGCCCCCGGCAGGGTCGGGGACGAGCAGTACTTC
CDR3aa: CASSVAPGRVGDEQYF

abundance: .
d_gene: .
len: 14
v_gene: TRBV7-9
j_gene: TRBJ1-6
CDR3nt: TGTGCCAGCACCACAGGCAGCCAGAATTCACCCCTCCACTTT
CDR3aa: CASTTGSQNSPLHF

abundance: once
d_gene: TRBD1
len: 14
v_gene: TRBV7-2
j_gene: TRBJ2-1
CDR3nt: TGTGCCAGCAGCAGCCGGACAGGCAACAATGAGCAGTTCTTC
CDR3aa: CASSSRTGNNEQFF

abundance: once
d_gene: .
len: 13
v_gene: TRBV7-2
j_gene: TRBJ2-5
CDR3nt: TGTGCCAGCAGCTTAGCCCTCCAAGAGACCCAGTACTTC
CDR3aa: CASSLALQETQYF

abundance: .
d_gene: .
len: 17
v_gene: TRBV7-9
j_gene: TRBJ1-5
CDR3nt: TGTGCCAGCAGCTTAGCGCTCTCAGGGTCGGACAATCAGCCCCAGCATTTT
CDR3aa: CASSLALSGSDNQPQHF

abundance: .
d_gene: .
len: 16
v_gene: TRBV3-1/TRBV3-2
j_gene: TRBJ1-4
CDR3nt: TGTGCCAGCAGCCAAGATCCATACGGACGGGGAGAAAAACTGTTTTTT
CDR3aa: CASSQDPYGRGEKLFF

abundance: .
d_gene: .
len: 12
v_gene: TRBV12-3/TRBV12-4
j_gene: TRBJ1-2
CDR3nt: TGTGCCAGCAGTCTGGGGGCTTATGGCTACACCTTC
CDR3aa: CASSLGAYGYTF

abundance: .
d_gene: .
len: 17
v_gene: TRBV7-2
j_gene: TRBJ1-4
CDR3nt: TGTGCCAGCAGCTTAGTCGGGGCTCCAGCAACTAATGAAAAACTGTTTTTT
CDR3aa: CASSLVGAPATNEKLFF

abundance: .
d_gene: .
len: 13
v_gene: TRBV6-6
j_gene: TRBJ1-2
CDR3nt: TGTGCCAGCAGTTACTTGACGGGCTATGGCTACACCTTC
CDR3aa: CASSYLTGYGYTF

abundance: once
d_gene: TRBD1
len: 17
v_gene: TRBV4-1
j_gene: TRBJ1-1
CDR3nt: TGCGCCAGCAGCCACCCCGGGACAGGCGACAGTAGGACTGAAGCTTTCTTT
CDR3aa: CASSHPGTGDSRTEAFF

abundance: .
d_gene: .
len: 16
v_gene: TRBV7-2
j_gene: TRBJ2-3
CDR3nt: TGTGCCAGCAGCCTGGGGACTGGCGGAACCACAGATACGCAGTATTTT
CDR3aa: CASSLGTGGTTDTQYF

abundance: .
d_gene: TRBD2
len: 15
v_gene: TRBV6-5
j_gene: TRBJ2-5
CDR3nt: TGTGCCAGCGGTCTGGGACTAGCGTCAGGAGAGACCCAGTACTTC
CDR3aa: CASGLGLASGETQYF

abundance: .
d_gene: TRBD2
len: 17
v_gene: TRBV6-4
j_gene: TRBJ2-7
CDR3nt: TGTGCCAGCAGTTTTCCGAGACTAGCGGGTATCTCCTACGAGCAGTACTTC
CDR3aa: CASSFPRLAGISYEQYF

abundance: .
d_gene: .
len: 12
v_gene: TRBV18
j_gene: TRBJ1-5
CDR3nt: TGTGCCAGCTCACCTGGATCTGAGGCCCAGCATTTT
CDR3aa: CASSPGSEAQHF

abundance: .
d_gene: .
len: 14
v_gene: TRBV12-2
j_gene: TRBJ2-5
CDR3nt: TGTGCAAGTCGGCCCCCGCGGGAGCAAGAGACCCAGTACTTC
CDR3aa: CASRPPREQETQYF

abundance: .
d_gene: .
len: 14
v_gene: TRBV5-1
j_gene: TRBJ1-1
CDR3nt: TGCGCCAGCAGCTTGGCGGGCCGATCCACTGAAGCTTTCTTT
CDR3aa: CASSLAGRSTEAFF

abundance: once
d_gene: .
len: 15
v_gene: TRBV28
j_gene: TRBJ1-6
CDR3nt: TGTGCCAGCAGCCTGGGGGGGGCGCGGAATTCACCCCTCCACTTT
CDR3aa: CASSLGGARNSPLHF

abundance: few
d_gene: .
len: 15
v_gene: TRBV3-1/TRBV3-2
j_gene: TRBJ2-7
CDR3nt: TGTGCCAGCAGCCAAGTGCCCGGAGCATCCTACGAGCAGTACTTC
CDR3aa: CASSQVPGASYEQYF

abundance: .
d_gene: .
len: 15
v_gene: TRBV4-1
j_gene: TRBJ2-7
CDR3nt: TGCGCCAGCAGCCAAGGGTGGGAAGCCTCCTACGAGCAGTACTTC
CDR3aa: CASSQGWEASYEQYF

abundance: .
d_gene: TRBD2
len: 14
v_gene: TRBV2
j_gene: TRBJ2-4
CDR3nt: TGTGCCAGCAGTGGTAGCGGGAGTAGTACCATTCAGTACTTC
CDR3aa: CASSGSGSSTIQYF

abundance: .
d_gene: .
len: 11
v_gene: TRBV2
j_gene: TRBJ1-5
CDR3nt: TGTGCCAGCCAACTCGAGGGGCCCCAGCATTTT
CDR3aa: CASQLEGPQHF

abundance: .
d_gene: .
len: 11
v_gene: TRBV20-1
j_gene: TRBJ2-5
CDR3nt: TGCAGTGCCGGCGGGAAAGAGACCCAGTACTTC
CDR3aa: CSAGGKETQYF

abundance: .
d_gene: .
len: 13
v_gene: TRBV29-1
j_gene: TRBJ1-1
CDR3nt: TGCAGCGTCAGATTGGGGGGTTCTACTGAAGCTTTCTTT
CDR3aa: CSVRLGGSTEAFF

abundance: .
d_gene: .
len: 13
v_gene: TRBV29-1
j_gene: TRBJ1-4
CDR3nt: TGCAGCGTTGAGGTCGGGGTAGGCGAAAAACTGTTTTTT
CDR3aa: CSVEVGVGEKLFF

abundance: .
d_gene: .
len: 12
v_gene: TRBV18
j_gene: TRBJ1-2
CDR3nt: TGTGCCAGCTCACCCAAAGGGGATGGCTACACCTTC
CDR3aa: CASSPKGDGYTF